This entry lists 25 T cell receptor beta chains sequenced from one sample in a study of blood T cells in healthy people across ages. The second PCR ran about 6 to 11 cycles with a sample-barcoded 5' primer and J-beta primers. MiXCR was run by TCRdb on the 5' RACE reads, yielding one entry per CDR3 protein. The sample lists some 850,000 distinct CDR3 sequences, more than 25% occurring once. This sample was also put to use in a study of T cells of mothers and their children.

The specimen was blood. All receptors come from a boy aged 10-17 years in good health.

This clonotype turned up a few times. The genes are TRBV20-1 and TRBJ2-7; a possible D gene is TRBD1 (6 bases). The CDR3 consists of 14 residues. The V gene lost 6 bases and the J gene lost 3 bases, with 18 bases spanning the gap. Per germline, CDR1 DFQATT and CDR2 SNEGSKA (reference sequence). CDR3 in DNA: TGCAGTGCCCATACCCCCGGGACACTCTACGAGCAGTACTTC. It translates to CSAHTPGTLYEQYF.

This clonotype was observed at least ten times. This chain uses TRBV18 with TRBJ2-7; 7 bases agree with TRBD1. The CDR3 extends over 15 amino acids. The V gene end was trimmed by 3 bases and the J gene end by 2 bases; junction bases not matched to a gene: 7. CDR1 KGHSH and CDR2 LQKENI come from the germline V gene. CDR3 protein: CASSPSGQSTYEQYF. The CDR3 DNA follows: TGTGCCAGCTCACCCTCGGGACAGTCGACCTACGAGCAGTACTTC.

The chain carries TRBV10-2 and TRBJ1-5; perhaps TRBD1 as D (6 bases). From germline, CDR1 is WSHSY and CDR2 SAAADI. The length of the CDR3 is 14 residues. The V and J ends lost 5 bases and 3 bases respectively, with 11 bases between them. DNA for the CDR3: TGCGCCAGCAGTACTGGACAGTTCAATCAGCCCCAGCATTTT. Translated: CASSTGQFNQPQHF.

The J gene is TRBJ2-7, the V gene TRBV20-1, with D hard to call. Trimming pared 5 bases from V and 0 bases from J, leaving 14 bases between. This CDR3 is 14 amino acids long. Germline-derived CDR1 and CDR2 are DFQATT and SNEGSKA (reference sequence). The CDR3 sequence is CSAETGNSSYEQYF. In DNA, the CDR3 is TGCAGTGCTGAGACGGGTAATAGCTCCTACGAGCAGTACTTC.

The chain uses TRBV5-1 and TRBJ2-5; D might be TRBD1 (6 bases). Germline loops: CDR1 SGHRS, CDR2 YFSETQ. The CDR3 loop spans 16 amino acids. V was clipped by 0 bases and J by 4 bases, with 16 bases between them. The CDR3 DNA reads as TGCGCCAGCAGCTTGGAGGGCAGGGGAAGTGGAGAGACCCAGTACTTC. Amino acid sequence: CASSLEGRGSGETQYF.

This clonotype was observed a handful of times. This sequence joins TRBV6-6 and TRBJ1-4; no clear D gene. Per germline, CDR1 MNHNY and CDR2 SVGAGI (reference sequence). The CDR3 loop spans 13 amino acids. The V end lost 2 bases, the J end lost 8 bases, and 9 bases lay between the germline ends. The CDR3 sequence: CASSYGEKEKLFF. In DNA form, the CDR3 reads TGTGCCAGCAGTTACGGCGAGAAGGAAAAACTGTTTTTT.

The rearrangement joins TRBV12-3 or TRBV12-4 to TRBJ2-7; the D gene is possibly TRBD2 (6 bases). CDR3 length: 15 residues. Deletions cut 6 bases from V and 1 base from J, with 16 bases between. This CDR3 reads CASSPVGSGSYEQYF. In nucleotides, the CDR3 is TGTGCCAGCAGCCCCGTGGGTAGCGGTTCCTACGAGCAGTACTTC.

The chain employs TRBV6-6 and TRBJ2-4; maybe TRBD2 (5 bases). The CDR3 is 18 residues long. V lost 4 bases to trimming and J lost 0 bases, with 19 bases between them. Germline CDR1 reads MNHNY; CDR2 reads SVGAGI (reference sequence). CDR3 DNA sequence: TGTGCCAGCAGTTCGACACTCCCGGGATTCATAGCCAAAAACATTCAGTACTTC. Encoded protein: CASSSTLPGFIAKNIQYF.

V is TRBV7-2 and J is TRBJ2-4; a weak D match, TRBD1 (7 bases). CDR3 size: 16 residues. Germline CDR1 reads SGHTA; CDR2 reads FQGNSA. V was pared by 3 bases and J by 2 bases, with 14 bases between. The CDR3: CASSFAGGGSKNIQYF. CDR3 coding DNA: TGTGCCAGCAGCTTTGCCGGAGGGGGCTCCAAAAACATTCAGTACTTC.

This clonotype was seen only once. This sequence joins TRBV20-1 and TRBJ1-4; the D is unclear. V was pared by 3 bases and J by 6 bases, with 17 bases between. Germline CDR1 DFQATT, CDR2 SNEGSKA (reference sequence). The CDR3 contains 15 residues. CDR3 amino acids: CSARPVVQKHEKLFF. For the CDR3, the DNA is TGCAGTGCTAGGCCGGTAGTACAGAAGCATGAAAAACTGTTTTTT.

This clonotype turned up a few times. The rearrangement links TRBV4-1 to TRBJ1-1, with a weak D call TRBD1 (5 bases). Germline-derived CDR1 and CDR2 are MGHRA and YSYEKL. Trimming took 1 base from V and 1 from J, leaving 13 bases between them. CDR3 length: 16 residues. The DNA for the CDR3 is TGCGCCAGCAGCCAAGCGGATCTTGGGGGGAACACTGAAGCTTTCTTT. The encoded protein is CASSQADLGGNTEAFF.

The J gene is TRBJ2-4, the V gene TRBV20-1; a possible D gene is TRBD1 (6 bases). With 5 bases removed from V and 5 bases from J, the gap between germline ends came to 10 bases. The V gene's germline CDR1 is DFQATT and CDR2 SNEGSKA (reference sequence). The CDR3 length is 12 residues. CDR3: CSAGTIQNIQYF. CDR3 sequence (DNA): TGCAGTGCTGGGACAATTCAAAACATTCAGTACTTC.

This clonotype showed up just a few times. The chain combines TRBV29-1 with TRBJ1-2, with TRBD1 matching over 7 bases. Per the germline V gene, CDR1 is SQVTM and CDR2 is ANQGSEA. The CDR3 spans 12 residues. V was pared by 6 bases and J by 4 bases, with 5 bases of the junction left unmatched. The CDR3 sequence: CSVGTESYGYTF. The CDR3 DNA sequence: TGCAGCGTGGGGACAGAGAGCTATGGCTACACCTTC.

The CDR3 bases are TGTGCCATCGGGGCAGGGGACCAGCCCCAGCATTTT. It codes for CAIGAGDQPQHF. This chain joins TRBV10-3 and TRBJ1-5, with D maybe TRBD1 (6 bases). This CDR3 contains 12 residues. Germline V gene data show CDR1 as ENHRY and CDR2 as SYGVKD. V shed 8 bases and J shed 7 bases, with 12 bases lying between them.

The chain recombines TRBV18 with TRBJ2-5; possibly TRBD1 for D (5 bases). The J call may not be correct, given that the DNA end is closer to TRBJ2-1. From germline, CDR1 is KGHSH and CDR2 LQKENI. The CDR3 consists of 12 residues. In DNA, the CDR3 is TGTGCCAGCTCACCTGGGGCACAGGAGCAGTTCTTC. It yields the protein CASSPGAQEQFF.

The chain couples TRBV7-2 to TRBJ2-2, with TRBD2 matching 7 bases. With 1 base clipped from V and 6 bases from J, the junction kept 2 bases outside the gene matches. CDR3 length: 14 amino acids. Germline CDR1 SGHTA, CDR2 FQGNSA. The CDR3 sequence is CASSLVAGAGELFF. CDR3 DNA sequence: TGTGCCAGCAGCTTAGTGGCGGGGGCCGGGGAGCTGTTTTTT.

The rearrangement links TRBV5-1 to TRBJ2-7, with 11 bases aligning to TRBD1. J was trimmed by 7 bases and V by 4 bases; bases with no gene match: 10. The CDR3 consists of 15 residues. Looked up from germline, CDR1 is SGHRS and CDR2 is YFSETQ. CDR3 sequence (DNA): TGCGCCAGCAGCCGGAGGGACAGGGGGTCGGCGGAGCAGTACTTC. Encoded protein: CASSRRDRGSAEQYF.

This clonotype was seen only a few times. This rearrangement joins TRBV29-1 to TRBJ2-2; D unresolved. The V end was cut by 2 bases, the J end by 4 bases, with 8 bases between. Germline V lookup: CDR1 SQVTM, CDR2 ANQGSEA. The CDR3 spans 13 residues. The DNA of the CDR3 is TGCAGCGTTGAAAGCCCGAGCACCGGGGAGCTGTTTTTT. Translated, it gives CSVESPSTGELFF.

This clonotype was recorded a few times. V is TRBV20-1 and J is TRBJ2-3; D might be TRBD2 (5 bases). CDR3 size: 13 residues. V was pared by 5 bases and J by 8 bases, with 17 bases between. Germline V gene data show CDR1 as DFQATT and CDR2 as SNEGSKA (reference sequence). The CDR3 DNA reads TGCAGTGCTTTTCGGGAACAGACGGGTACGCAGTATTTT. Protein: CSAFREQTGTQYF.

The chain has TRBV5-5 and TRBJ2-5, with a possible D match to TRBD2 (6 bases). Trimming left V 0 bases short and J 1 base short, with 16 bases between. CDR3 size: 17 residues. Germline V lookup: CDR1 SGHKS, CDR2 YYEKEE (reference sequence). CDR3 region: CASSLAYGGGGQETQYF. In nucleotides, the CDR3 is TGTGCCAGCAGCTTGGCTTACGGGGGAGGCGGCCAAGAGACCCAGTACTTC.

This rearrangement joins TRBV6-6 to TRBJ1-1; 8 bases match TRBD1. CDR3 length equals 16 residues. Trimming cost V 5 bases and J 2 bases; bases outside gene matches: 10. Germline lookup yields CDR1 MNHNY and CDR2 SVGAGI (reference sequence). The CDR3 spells CASSASPTGANTEAFF. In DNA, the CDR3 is TGTGCCAGCAGTGCCTCCCCGACAGGGGCTAACACTGAAGCTTTCTTT.

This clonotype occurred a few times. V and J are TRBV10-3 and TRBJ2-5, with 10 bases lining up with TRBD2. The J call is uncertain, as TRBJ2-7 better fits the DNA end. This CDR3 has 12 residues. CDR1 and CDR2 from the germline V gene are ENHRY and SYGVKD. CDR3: CAITSGAYEQYF. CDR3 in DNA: TGTGCCATAACTAGCGGGGCCTACGAGCAGTACTTC.

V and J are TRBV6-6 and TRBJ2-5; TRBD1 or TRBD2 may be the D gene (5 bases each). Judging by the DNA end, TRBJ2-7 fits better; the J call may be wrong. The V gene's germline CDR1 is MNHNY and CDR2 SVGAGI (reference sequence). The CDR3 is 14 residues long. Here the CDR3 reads CASTSDGAHYEQYF. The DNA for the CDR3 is TGTGCCAGCACCTCGGACGGGGCCCACTACGAGCAGTACTTC.

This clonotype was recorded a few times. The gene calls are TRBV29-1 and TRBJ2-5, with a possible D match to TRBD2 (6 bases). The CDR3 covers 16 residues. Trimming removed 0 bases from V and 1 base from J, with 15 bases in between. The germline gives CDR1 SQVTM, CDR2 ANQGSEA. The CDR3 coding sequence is TGCAGCGTTGAAGACCTCCTAGCGCCTTTCCAAGAGACCCAGTACTTC. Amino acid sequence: CSVEDLLAPFQETQYF.

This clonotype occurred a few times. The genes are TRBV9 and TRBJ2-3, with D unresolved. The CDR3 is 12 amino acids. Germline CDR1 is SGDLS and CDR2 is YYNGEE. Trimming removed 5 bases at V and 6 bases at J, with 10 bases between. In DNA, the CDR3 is TGTGCCAGCAGTTTCACCTTGGATACGCAGTATTTT. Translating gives CASSFTLDTQYF.